This is a list of T cell receptor beta chains from one sample in a study of glioma-infiltrating T cells. Each CDR3 protein is one row after TCRdb ran MiXCR on the multiplex PCR reads. In the table there are about 4,900 distinct CDR3 sequences, 30% to 35% of which are singletons. The sample taken for sequencing was glioma tissue, nonneoplastic brain tissue, or PBMCs (not recorded which). These receptors were taken from a human donor with low-grade glioma or glioblastoma, undergoing nonglioma brain surgery, or in good health (not recorded which). Both conserved end residues are part of each CDR3. The order of the fields is clone size, D gene, V gene, J gene, CDR3 protein, CDR3 DNA. The D gene is left open where the match is weak. Rows may omit the clone size; those that give it use once, few, many or a size class.

>medium-sized|-|TRBV7-6|TRBJ1-4
CASSLDRLEKLFF
TGTGCCAGCAGCTTAGATCGGCTGGAAAAACTGTTTTTT
>-|TRBD1|TRBV6-2/TRBV6-3|TRBJ2-7
CASSVTGGLADSYEQYF
TGTGCCAGCAGCGTTACAGGGGGCCTAGCGGACTCCTACGAGCAGTACTTC
>medium-sized|TRBD1|TRBV28|TRBJ2-2
CASSLPPGQGVTGELFF
TGTGCCAGCAGTTTACCCCCGGGACAGGGGGTCACCGGGGAGCTGTTTTTT
>once|-|TRBV27|TRBJ2-1
CASSLTEGTLFF
TGTGCCAGCAGTTTAACGGAAGGGACGCTGTTCTTC
>once|-|TRBV19|TRBJ1-5
CASSIRKAYHQPQHF
TGTGCCAGTAGTATACGGAAAGCCTACCATCAGCCCCAGCATTTT
>medium-sized|-|TRBV7-2|TRBJ2-4
CASSSAGAKNIQYF
TGTGCCAGCAGCTCCGCAGGGGCCAAAAACATTCAGTACTTC
>once|-|TRBV28|TRBJ1-5
CASTLRTATNQPQHF
TGTGCCAGCACCCTCCGGACAGCTACCAATCAGCCCCAGCATTTT
>many|-|TRBV11-2|TRBJ1-6
CASSPKGLSYNSPLHF
TGTGCCAGCAGCCCAAAGGGACTCTCCTATAATTCACCCCTCCACTTT
>-|TRBD2|TRBV27|TRBJ2-3
CANSFFLLAGVTDTQYF
TGTGCCAACAGTTTTTTCCTACTAGCGGGAGTGACAGATACGCAGTATTTT
>medium-sized|TRBD2|TRBV5-1|TRBJ2-1
CASSLLAGASSSYNEQFF
TGCGCCAGCAGCTTACTAGCGGGGGCCTCCAGCTCCTACAATGAGCAGTTCTTC
>medium-sized|-|TRBV2|TRBJ1-1
CASRPTGLNAEAFF
TGTGCCAGCCGGCCGACAGGACTGAACGCTGAAGCTTTCTTT
>-|-|TRBV6-2/TRBV6-3|TRBJ1-1
CASSYLKNTEAFF
TGTGCCAGCAGTTACCTAAAGAACACTGAAGCTTTCTTT
>medium-sized|-|TRBV19|TRBJ1-5
CASSITSGTLYQPQHF
TGTGCCAGTAGTATTACTTCCGGGACACTTTATCAGCCCCAGCATTTT
>-|-|TRBV7-2|TRBJ2-5
CASSLEYGTSVATKYF
TGTGCCAGCAGCTTAGAATACGGGACTTCCGTAGCGACCAAGTACTTC
>medium-sized|-|TRBV3-1|TRBJ1-3
CASSQFSGPGNTIYF
TGTGCCAGCAGCCAATTTTCAGGGCCCGGAAACACCATATATTTT
>many|-|TRBV6-6|TRBJ2-6
CASSYPVMGLQRSGANVLTF
TGTGCCAGCAGTTACCCGGTGATGGGGTTGCAAAGATCTGGGGCCAACGTCCTGACTTTC